These 16 T cell receptor beta chains were sequenced from one sample in a study of cytomegalovirus exposure and HLA in healthy donors. In the PCR, 60 Vbeta and 13 Jbeta primers were used. Data came from immunoSEQ multiplex PCR; TCRdb stores just in-frame clones and leaves some out. The table shows tens of thousands of clones, with 78% occurring only once. Sequencing input: PBMCs. All receptors derive from a man aged 18-30 years in good health and CMV-seropositive.

The V call is TRBV7-9, the J call TRBJ1-1, with a tentative D call TRBD1 (6 bases). This CDR3 is built from 14 residues. The V gene's germline CDR1 is SEHNR and CDR2 FQNEAQ (reference sequence). V was clipped by 5 bases and J by 6 bases, with 16 bases between them. CDR3 sequence: CASSAGRGGPEAFF. In nucleotides, the CDR3 is TGTGCCAGCAGCGCCGGGCGCGGGGGGCCTGAAGCTTTCTTT. Supplemented by reference TRBV7-9 and TRBJ1-1, the full variable domain reads DTGVSQNPRHKITKRGQNVTFRCDPISEHNRLYWYRQTLGQGPEFLTYFQNEAQLEKSRLLSDRFSAERPKGSFSTLEIQRTEQGDSAMYLCASSAGRGGPEAFFGQGTRLTVV.

V and J are TRBV5-1 and TRBJ2-7; 12 positions agree with TRBD2. The trim removed 0 bases at V and 5 bases at J, leaving 9 bases unmatched. The germline gives CDR1 SGHRS, CDR2 YFSETQ. The CDR3 contains 17 residues. The CDR3 bases are TGCGCCAGCAGCTTGGACATACTAGCGGGAGGTCTTAACGAGCAGTACTTC. Translation: CASSLDILAGGLNEQYF.

The chain joins TRBV2 to TRBJ1-4, with D possibly matching TRBD1 (6 bases). Trimming took 7 bases from V and 2 from J, leaving 8 bases between them. CDR3 length: 13 residues. Germline V gives CDR1 SNHLY, CDR2 FYNNEI. CDR3 residues: CASTRGTNEKLFF. DNA for the CDR3: TGTGCCAGCACGAGGGGGACTAATGAAAAACTGTTTTTT.

The chain recombines TRBV6-4 with TRBJ1-3; D is uncertain. CDR1 and CDR2 (germline): MRHNA, SNTAGT. Trimming pared 9 bases from V and 5 bases from J, leaving 17 bases between. This CDR3 is built from 14 residues. CDR3 DNA sequence: TGTGCCAGTCCCGACCCTAGGAAGAGAAACACCATATATTTT. Its protein product is CASPDPRKRNTIYF.

This clone was seen once. The chain links TRBV6-6 to TRBJ2-7, with 8 bases identical to TRBD2. The CDR3 sequence is 15 residues long. Germline trimming cut 0 bases from V and 2 bases from J; bases unmatched to any gene: 3. The germline V gene encodes CDR1 MNHNY and CDR2 SVGAGI (reference sequence). This chain's CDR3 is CASSYSTSEAYEQYF. Written as DNA, the CDR3 is TGTGCCAGCAGTTACTCGACTAGCGAGGCCTACGAGCAGTACTTC.

This chain uses TRBV29-1 with TRBJ1-1; no reliable D call. CDR1 is SQVTM and CDR2 is ANQGSEA in the germline V gene. V lost 0 bases, J lost 9 bases, and 17 bases lay in between. The CDR3 has 14 amino acids. The CDR3 bases are TGCAGCGTTGAAGATCCGAAATTCGGGGTTAAAGCTTTCTTT. Translated, it gives CSVEDPKFGVKAFF.

The rearrangement uses TRBV5-4 and TRBJ2-1, with TRBD2 matching over 8 bases. Germline loops: CDR1 SGHNT, CDR2 YYREEE (reference sequence). This CDR3 comprises 16 residues. V lost 4 bases to trimming and J lost 5 bases; unmatched junction nucleotides: 11. The CDR3 sequence: CASSDASAGDNNEQFF. The CDR3 bases are TGTGCCAGCAGCGACGCTTCAGCGGGGGATAACAATGAGCAGTTCTTC.

This clone came up a few times. The gene calls are TRBV7-3 and TRBJ2-2, with a possible D match to TRBD2 (5 bases). CDR3 size: 16 residues. V was clipped by 5 bases and J by 4 bases, with 17 bases between them. CDR1 is SGHTA, CDR2 FQGTGA, per germline. The CDR3 here is CASSLGSAGSTGELFF. CDR3 coding DNA: TGTGCCAGCAGCCTGGGTTCTGCGGGCAGCACCGGGGAGCTGTTTTTT.

This chain joins TRBV4-1 and TRBJ1-5; 7 nucleotides line up with TRBD1. Trimming cost V 3 bases and J 7 bases; bases outside gene matches: 9. Germline V gene lookup returns CDR1 MGHRA and CDR2 YSYEKL. The CDR3 has 15 amino acids. Here the CDR3 reads CASSQRETGRQPQHF. The CDR3 nucleotides read TGCGCCAGCAGCCAGAGAGAGACAGGGAGACAGCCCCAGCATTTT.

The gene calls are TRBV28 and TRBJ1-5, with TRBD1 matching over 7 bases. The CDR3 extends over 16 amino acids. V dropped 1 base and J dropped 0; count of bases not matched to a gene: 3. Germline V CDR1 and CDR2: MDHEN, SYDVKM. The CDR3 is CASSLSGGVSNQPQHF. The CDR3 DNA sequence: TGTGCCAGCAGTTTATCAGGGGGAGTTAGCAATCAGCCCCAGCATTTT.

J is TRBJ2-3 and V is TRBV15; TRBD2 aligns across 12 bases. Trimming removed 0 bases from V and 9 bases from J; junction bases left unmatched: 1. The germline V gene encodes CDR1 LNHNV and CDR2 YYDKDF (reference sequence). The CDR3 consists of 14 residues. In DNA, the CDR3 is TGTGCCACCAGCAGAGACCTAGCGGGAGGGACGCAGTATTTT. Translation gives CATSRDLAGGTQYF.

The genes are TRBV7-9 and TRBJ2-1; D is ambiguous. V dropped 1 base and J dropped 4 bases, with 5 bases sitting between them. Germline CDR1 SEHNR, CDR2 FQNEAQ (reference sequence). This CDR3 has 13 amino acids. The CDR3 region has the DNA TGTGCCAGCAGCTTAGTCAGATACAATGAGCAGTTCTTC. This gives the protein CASSLVRYNEQFF.

The V gene is TRBV29-1, the J gene TRBJ2-7; 7 bases match TRBD2. CDR1 is SQVTM, CDR2 ANQGSEA, per germline. The J segment lost 7 bases and the V segment lost 7 bases, leaving 10 bases of the junction unmatched. The CDR3 consists of 12 residues. The CDR3 region has the DNA TGCAGCGCTTTCGGGACTACCGAAGAGCAGTACTTC. This encodes CSAFGTTEEQYF.

The table lists this clone with a few counts. This chain links TRBV7-2 with TRBJ1-1, with D perhaps matching TRBD1 (5 bases). The length of the CDR3 is 13 residues. The germline V gene has CDR1 SGHTA and CDR2 FQGNSA. V was trimmed by 6 bases and J by 3 bases, leaving 11 bases between them. The CDR3 DNA is TGTGCCAGCAGTTACCCGGGGGACACTGAAGCTTTCTTT. It yields the protein CASSYPGDTEAFF.

This chain links TRBV6-5 with TRBJ2-2; TRBD2 might be the D (5 bases). V lost 6 bases and J lost 1, with 6 bases in between. CDR1 MNHEY and CDR2 SVGAGI come from the germline V gene. The length of the CDR3 is 13 residues. The CDR3 DNA sequence: TGTGCCAGCAGAGCGGAGAACACCGGGGAGCTGTTTTTT. As protein: CASRAENTGELFF.

The chain employs TRBV6-4 and TRBJ2-1, with D uncertain. The CDR3 sequence is 17 residues long. The germline CDR1 and CDR2 sequences are MRHNA and SNTAGT. V shed 0 bases and J shed 3 bases, with 15 bases lying between them. Written as DNA, the CDR3 is TGTGCCAGCAGTGACTCGTTCCAACCGAACTACTACAATGAGCAGTTCTTC. It specifies CASSDSFQPNYYNEQFF.